The 31 T cell receptor beta chains listed next were all sequenced from one sample in a study of Graves' ophthalmopathy and Graves' hyperthyroidism (dated by TCRdb to the late 2010s). For sequencing, an Illumina HiSeq 2000 was employed. TCR beta CDR3 regions were amplified from RNA transcripts for repertoire sequencing. The first round of RT-PCR was done with HTBI primers and the Qiagen OneStep RT-PCR kit, and was followed by a second round of multiplex PCR, then size selection and purification. TCRdb cleaned the public reads at Q25 with fastp, built clones with MiXCR and kept in-frame beta chains. Each entry is one CDR3 protein sequence, shown with its most common DNA and genes. Recorded for this sample are about 620,000 distinct CDR3 sequences; 20% to 25% of them occurred a single time. The ten largest make up more than 5.5% of the sample. Sequences were obtained from peripheral blood. These receptors were collected from a woman aged 18-30 years with stable Graves' hyperthyroidism. Some clones in this sample may be carry-over from other donors' samples. Donor details come from another sample of the same person, matched by shared clones.

This clonotype was observed a few times. The chain links TRBV20-1 to TRBJ2-5, with 8 bases identical to TRBD2. V lost 6 bases, J lost 4 bases, and 1 base stayed unmatched. CDR1 is DFQATT, CDR2 SNEGSKA, per germline (reference sequence). The CDR3 totals 11 residues. CDR3: CSAGRGETQYF. The CDR3 bases are TGCAGTGCCGGGAGGGGAGAGACCCAGTACTTC.

In this sample, this clonotype turned up many times. The V gene is TRBV7-8, the J gene TRBJ1-1; D ambiguous. This CDR3 spans 13 amino acids. The V end was cut by 1 base, the J end by 10 bases, with 13 bases between. CDR1 SGHVS and CDR2 FQNEAQ come from the germline V gene. CDR3 in amino acids: CASSLGGAEGAFF. The CDR3 DNA follows: TGTGCCAGCAGCTTAGGAGGAGCGGAGGGAGCTTTCTTT.

In this sample, this clonotype turned up a few times. The chain joins TRBV24-1 to TRBJ2-5, with 7 bases fitting TRBD1. This CDR3 region has 13 residues. After removal of 8 bases from V and 3 bases from J, the junction contained 5 bases not matched to a gene. Germline loops: CDR1 KGHDR, CDR2 SFDVKD. CDR3 loop: CATTDRAEETQYF. The CDR3 bases are TGTGCCACCACCGACAGGGCAGAAGAGACCCAGTACTTC.

In this sample, this clonotype turned up many times. The chain is built from TRBV5-1 and TRBJ2-7; D is possibly TRBD1 (6 bases). In germline, CDR1 is SGHRS, CDR2 YFSETQ. The CDR3 is made up of 15 amino acids. Between the trimmed V and J ends, which lost 4 bases and 1 base, there was a span of 15 bases. The CDR3 sequence: CASSPTGDGSYEQYF. The CDR3 DNA reads TGCGCCAGCAGCCCGACAGGTGACGGATCCTACGAGCAGTACTTC.

This clonotype was observed many times. V is TRBV29-1 and J is TRBJ1-5; maybe TRBD1 (5 bases). The CDR3 spans 14 residues. Per the germline V gene, CDR1 is SQVTM and CDR2 is ANQGSEA. V gave up 4 bases and J gave up 2 bases, with 12 bases separating them. CDR3 in DNA: TGCAGCGTTGTGGAGGGGAAGGGCAATCAGCCCCAGCATTTT. Translation: CSVVEGKGNQPQHF.

Of note for this clonotype: This could be a read error, since a much larger clone is one nucleotide away. Lacking the conserved final phenylalanine or tryptophan, this CDR3 likely reflects a read error. The chain carries TRBV30 and TRBJ1-5; TRBD1 might be the D (5 bases). CDR1 GTSNPN and CDR2 SVGIG come from the germline V gene (reference sequence). The CDR3 loop spans 13 amino acids. V lost 5 bases, J lost 4 bases, and 12 bases lay in between. CDR3 in DNA: TGTGCCTGGGGGGTAGACAGAAATCAGCCCCAGCATGTT. Translation: CAWGVDRNQPQHV.

This clonotype was picked up many times. This rearrangement joins TRBV20-1 to TRBJ2-5; 9 bases are a match to TRBD2. Germline values: CDR1 DFQATT, CDR2 SNEGSKA (reference sequence). V lost 7 bases and J lost 3; bases outside the gene matches: 15. The CDR3 runs to 16 residues. The CDR3: CSVDHYRREGKETQYF. The CDR3 DNA reads TGCAGTGTCGATCACTATAGGCGGGAGGGGAAAGAGACCCAGTACTTC.

This clonotype has a handful of counts. The chain is built from TRBV2 and TRBJ2-2, with D uncertain. Germline-derived CDR1 and CDR2 are SNHLY and FYNNEI. The CDR3 runs 16 residues. With 6 bases removed from V and 3 bases from J, the gap between germline ends came to 17 bases. The CDR3 sequence is CASRGRVGGDTGELFF. The CDR3 DNA follows: TGTGCCAGCAGGGGAAGGGTAGGTGGTGACACCGGGGAGCTGTTTTTT.

This clonotype was recorded only once. The CDR3 DNA sequence: TGTGCCAGCAGCGTAGGTCCGGGGGTGGGATACGAGCAGTACTTC. Amino acids: CASSVGPGVGYEQYF. V usage is TRBV9 and J usage is TRBJ2-7, with D possibly being TRBD2 (6 bases). Trimming left V 0 bases short and J 4 bases short, with 14 bases between. This CDR3 has 15 amino acids. Germline assignment: CDR1 SGDLS and CDR2 YYNGEE.

The rearrangement joins TRBV28 to TRBJ1-5, with 11 bases matching TRBD1. Losses at the gene ends were 5 bases for V and 6 bases for J; bases not matched to a gene: 6. The germline CDR1 and CDR2 sequences are MDHEN and SYDVKM. The CDR3 is made up of 15 amino acids. This chain's CDR3 is CASSPPDRGPQPQHF. CDR3 nucleotides: TGTGCCAGCAGTCCCCCGGACAGGGGGCCTCAGCCCCAGCATTTT.

The chain employs TRBV7-2 and TRBJ2-4, with TRBD2 matching 8 bases. This CDR3 has 21 amino acids. Germline V lookup: CDR1 SGHTA, CDR2 FQGNSA. Trimming at V came to 1 base and at J to 7 bases, leaving 24 bases not matched to a gene. In DNA, the CDR3 is TGTGCCAGCAGCTTAGGCTTAGGCAGGGCAAGAGTCGGGACTAGTTCTAACATTCAGTACTTC. Translated, it gives CASSLGLGRARVGTSSNIQYF. The full variable domain, in which reference TRBV7-2 and TRBJ2-4 provide the parts outside the CDR3, is GAGVSQSPSNKVTEKGKDVELRCDPISGHTALYWYRQSLGQGLEFLIYFQGNSAPDKSGLPSDRFSAERTGGSVSTLTIQRTQQEDSAVYLCASSLGLGRARVGTSSNIQYFGAGTRLSVL.

This clonotype occurred a few times. J is TRBJ1-1 and V is TRBV2, with D unresolved. The V and J ends lost 3 bases and 3 bases respectively, with 11 bases between them. This CDR3 has 14 residues. Germline CDR1 and CDR2: SNHLY and FYNNEI. DNA for the CDR3: TGTGCCAGCAGTGACCCCCGCTGGGACACTGAAGCTTTCTTT. Translated: CASSDPRWDTEAFF. Full variable domain (missing parts from reference TRBV2 and TRBJ1-1): EPEVTQTPSHQVTQMGQEVILRCVPISNHLYFYWYRQILGQKVEFLVSFYNNEISEKSEIFDDQFSVERPDGSNFTLKIRSTKLEDSAMYFCASSDPRWDTEAFFGQGTRLTVV.

The chain has TRBV20-1 and TRBJ1-1, with TRBD1 as a possible D gene (6 bases). The germline CDR1 and CDR2 sequences are DFQATT and SNEGSKA (reference sequence). CDR3 length: 13 residues. With 0 bases removed from V and 10 bases from J, the gap between germline ends came to 15 bases. DNA of the CDR3: TGCAGTGCTAGAGACGACTGGGGGCAGATAGCTTTCTTT. This encodes CSARDDWGQIAFF.

The chain employs TRBV28 and TRBJ1-5, with TRBD1 identical over 7 bases. The CDR3 is 13 amino acids. J lost 7 bases, V lost 6 bases, and 6 bases had no gene match. CDR1 is MDHEN, CDR2 SYDVKM, per germline. The CDR3 here is CASRAGGGQPQHF. CDR3 nucleotide sequence: TGTGCCAGCAGAGCAGGGGGTGGACAGCCCCAGCATTTT.

In this sample, this clonotype turned up many times. A much larger clonotype is one base distant, so this may be a read error. V and J are TRBV5-1 and TRBJ2-5; D is possibly TRBD2 (5 bases). V lost 0 bases and J lost 7, with 22 bases in between. Germline V gene sequence: CDR1 SGHRS, CDR2 YFSETQ. This CDR3 contains 17 residues. CDR3 sequence reads: CASSLALTTRKVRTQYF. In nucleotides, the CDR3 is TGCGCCAGCAGCTTGGCCTTGACTACCAGAAAGGTTAGGACCCAGTACTTC. Full variable domain (rest looked up from reference TRBV5-1 and TRBJ2-5): KAGVTQTPRYLIKTRGQQVTLSCSPISGHRSVSWYQQTPGQGLQFLFEYFSETQRNKGNFPGRFSGRQFSNSRSEMNVSTLELGDSALYLCASSLALTTRKVRTQYFGPGTRLLVL.

This clonotype was picked up many times. This chain joins TRBV2 and TRBJ1-2; 9 nucleotides align to TRBD1. Germline assignment: CDR1 SNHLY and CDR2 FYNNEI. Trimming at V came to 7 bases and at J to 6 bases, leaving 12 bases not matched to a gene. The CDR3 loop spans 15 amino acids. The CDR3 protein is CASTIDRGSDHGYTF. The DNA for the CDR3 is TGTGCCAGCACTATCGACAGGGGGAGCGACCATGGCTACACCTTC.

In this sample, this clonotype turned up a few times. This sequence may be a read error, since a much larger clone differs from it by one base. This chain joins TRBV9 and TRBJ2-5; D remains unclear. V lost 4 bases and J 8 bases, leaving 15 bases between the germline ends. Germline assignment: CDR1 SGDLS and CDR2 YYNGEE. The CDR3 length is 13 residues. The CDR3 nucleotides read TGTGCCAGCAGCCAGTCCCCAGAGGATACCCAGTACTTC. This translates into CASSQSPEDTQYF.

This clonotype has just a few counts. The chain is built from TRBV29-1 and TRBJ1-1; D unresolved. Between the trimmed V and J ends, which lost 4 bases and 3 bases, there was a span of 3 bases. CDR3 length: 10 residues. Germline V gene sequence: CDR1 SQVTM, CDR2 ANQGSEA. CDR3 in DNA: TGCAGCGTTGTGTACACTGAAGCTTTCTTT. This translates into CSVVYTEAFF.

This clonotype was counted a few times. This chain's CDR3 is CATSRDRGSFYGYTF. In DNA, the CDR3 is TGTGCCACCAGCAGAGATCGGGGGTCCTTCTATGGCTACACCTTC. This chain joins TRBV15 and TRBJ1-2; possibly TRBD1 for D (5 bases). V shed 0 bases and J shed 4 bases, with 12 bases lying between them. Germline V gene lookup returns CDR1 LNHNV and CDR2 YYDKDF (reference sequence). This CDR3 has 15 residues.

This clonotype was counted only a few times. This sequence joins TRBV7-2 and TRBJ1-2, with 7 positions matching TRBD1. V gave up 1 base and J gave up 4 bases; unmatched junction bases: 6. Germline CDR1 is SGHTA and CDR2 is FQGNSA. The CDR3 is 15 amino acids. In nucleotides, the CDR3 is TGTGCCAGCAGCTTAGTGGGAGGGGACAGCTATGGCTACACCTTC. Translation gives CASSLVGGDSYGYTF.

This clonotype has ten or more counts. Written as DNA, the CDR3 is TGCGCCAGCAGCTTGGAAGCTCGACGGTCGCTCTTGAACACTGAAGCTTTCTTT. This translates into CASSLEARRSLLNTEAFF. The chain employs TRBV5-1 and TRBJ1-1; D is unresolved. V was pared by 0 bases and J by 0 bases, with 18 bases between. Germline V gives CDR1 SGHRS, CDR2 YFSETQ. The CDR3 runs 18 residues.

The V gene is TRBV11-2, the J gene TRBJ1-1; 8 nucleotides line up with TRBD1. This CDR3 is 15 amino acids long. Losses at the gene ends were 4 bases for V and 4 bases for J; bases not matched to a gene: 8. From germline, CDR1 is SGHAT and CDR2 FQNNGV. The CDR3 bases are TGTGCCAGCAGCTACCGCCCAGGGGGCTTCACTGAAGCTTTCTTT. This gives the protein CASSYRPGGFTEAFF.

This clonotype was found a few times. The rearrangement joins TRBV6-2 or TRBV6-3 to TRBJ1-1, with 11 bases lining up with TRBD1. The CDR3 has 18 amino acids. V lost 5 bases to trimming and J lost 0 bases; unmatched junction nucleotides: 11. Germline CDR1 reads MNHEY; CDR2 reads SVGEGT. In DNA form, the CDR3 reads TGTGCCAGCAGTCACGGCGCGAGGACAGGGGGCATGAACACTGAAGCTTTCTTT. Protein sequence: CASSHGARTGGMNTEAFF.

Points on this clonotype: This may be a read error, as it is one base from a much larger clone. The chain combines TRBV6-1 with TRBJ2-4; the match to TRBD2 covers 14 bases. Gene TRBJ2-5 matches the end of the DNA better, so the J call may be wrong. Germline V gives CDR1 MNHNS, CDR2 SASEGT. The CDR3 runs to 17 residues. For the CDR3, the DNA is TGTGCCAGCACTGATCCGGGACTAGCGGGGGAGGGGGAGACCCAGTACTTC. It codes for CASTDPGLAGEGETQYF.

The J gene is TRBJ2-7, the V gene TRBV28; D is possibly TRBD1 or TRBD2 (5 bases each). The CDR3 has 13 amino acids. V was pared by 10 bases and J by 5 bases, with 18 bases between. Germline CDR1 reads MDHEN; CDR2 reads SYDVKM. Here the CDR3 reads CANSGQHRDEQYF. DNA for the CDR3: TGTGCCAATTCGGGGCAGCATAGGGACGAGCAGTACTTC. The whole variable domain, filled in from reference TRBV28 and TRBJ2-7, reads DVKVTQSSRYLVKRTGEKVFLECVQDMDHENMFWYRQDPGLGLRLIYFSYDVKMKEKGDIPEGYSVSREKKERFSLILESASTNQTSMYLCANSGQHRDEQYFGPGTRLTVT.

Regarding this clonotype: A much larger clonotype is one base distant, so this may be a read error. This rearrangement joins TRBV19 to TRBJ2-7, with 9 bases fitting TRBD1. CDR1 is LNHDA, CDR2 SQIVND, per germline (reference sequence). The CDR3 runs 15 residues. As DNA, the CDR3 is TGTGCCGGTAGTATAGGCGGACAGGGGACCTACGAGCAGTACTTC. Protein product: CAGSIGGQGTYEQYF.

This clonotype was counted only a few times. The V and J genes are TRBV4-1 and TRBJ2-7, with TRBD2 identical over 7 bases. There are 16 residues in the CDR3. The V gene's germline CDR1 is MGHRA and CDR2 YSYEKL. The V and J ends lost 3 bases and 3 bases, in that order; junction bases with no gene match: 11. The CDR3, as DNA: TGCGCCAGCAGCCATCGCCACGGGGGGTCGATCTACGAGCAGTACTTC. Protein: CASSHRHGGSIYEQYF.

This clonotype was recorded many times. V and J are TRBV11-2 and TRBJ2-7, with TRBD2 matching 14 bases. CDR3 length: 18 amino acids. Germline V CDR1 and CDR2: SGHAT, FQNNGV. Trimming cost V 4 bases and J 2 bases; bases outside gene matches: 10. The CDR3 is CASSSGGTSGSPPYEQYF. CDR3 coding DNA: TGTGCCAGCAGCTCCGGCGGGACTAGCGGGAGCCCGCCCTACGAGCAGTACTTC.

This clonotype was detected ten times or more. The chain combines TRBV20-1 with TRBJ1-1; D is undetermined. Trimming removed 3 bases at V and 0 bases at J, with 14 bases between. The CDR3 loop spans 15 amino acids. Germline CDR1 reads DFQATT; CDR2 reads SNEGSKA (reference sequence). The CDR3 DNA reads as TGCAGTGCTAGGGCGGGGTGGTATGTGAACACTGAAGCTTTCTTT. As protein: CSARAGWYVNTEAFF.

The chain has TRBV18 and TRBJ1-1; 11 bases are shared with TRBD1. V shed 6 bases and J 8 bases; nucleotides not matched to a gene: 8. Germline values: CDR1 KGHSH, CDR2 LQKENI. The CDR3 consists of 14 residues. CDR3 coding DNA: TGTGCCAGCTCGTTGGGACAGGGGGTGAGAGAAGCTTTCTTT. This encodes CASSLGQGVREAFF.

This clonotype was seen repeatedly, ten times or more. This chain links TRBV20-1 with TRBJ1-1; possible D gene TRBD1, 5 bases. Looked up from germline, CDR1 is DFQATT and CDR2 is SNEGSKA (reference sequence). The germline V and J ends were trimmed by 2 bases and 2 bases, with 12 bases remaining between them. The CDR3 spans 14 residues. CDR3: CSARRQRANTEAFF. The DNA of the CDR3 is TGCAGTGCTAGACGACAGCGAGCTAACACTGAAGCTTTCTTT.